One sample yielded the 7 T cell receptor beta chains listed below, sequenced in a study of CD8+CD57+ T cells in acquired aplastic anemia. For sequencing, patients were chosen who had shown expansion of CD8+CD57+ cells by flow cytometry. Genomic DNA provided the template from which TCR beta VDJ and CDR3 profiles were obtained. One entry per CDR3 protein results from TCRdb running MiXCR on the reads. The data contain 80,000 or so distinct CDR3 sequences, roughly 70% of them seen just once; the ten biggest clones take up roughly 80%. The specimen sequenced was sorted CD4+, CD8+, or CD8+CD57+ T cells (not recorded which) from PBMCs. These receptor sequences come from a human donor with aplastic anemia.

The chain uses TRBV2 and TRBJ2-6, with D possibly matching TRBD1 (6 bases). Germline V gives CDR1 SNHLY, CDR2 FYNNEI. The CDR3 spans 14 residues. The V end was cut by 8 bases, the J end by 2 bases, with 10 bases between. The CDR3 protein is CASQQGTGANVLTF. The CDR3 DNA is TGTGCCAGCCAACAGGGAACTGGGGCCAACGTCCTGACTTTC.

A word on this clonotype: A much larger clonotype is one base distant, so this may be a read error. This CDR3 is CASSVVDRVAYNGQFF. In DNA form, the CDR3 reads TGTGCCAGCAGCGTAGTGGACAGGGTAGCCTACAATGGGCAGTTCTTC. V usage is TRBV9 and J usage is TRBJ2-1, with 8 nucleotides matching TRBD1. Germline V gene lookup returns CDR1 SGDLS and CDR2 YYNGEE. CDR3 length: 16 amino acids.

The V gene is TRBV19, the J gene TRBJ2-1, with 9 bases matching TRBD2. Germline trimming cut 6 bases from V and 8 bases from J; bases unmatched to any gene: 8. The CDR3 is 14 residues long. Looked up from germline, CDR1 is LNHDA and CDR2 is SQIVND (reference sequence). Written as DNA, the CDR3 is TGTGCCAGTAGGTCAAGGCTAGCGGGGTATGAGCAGTTCTTC. Translation: CASRSRLAGYEQFF.

The chain uses TRBV5-4 and TRBJ1-3; D gene uncertain. The CDR3 extends over 15 amino acids. Germline values: CDR1 SGHNT, CDR2 YYREEE (reference sequence). The V gene lost 4 bases and the J gene lost 0 bases, with 11 bases spanning the gap. The CDR3 protein is CASSLDVSSGNTIYF. CDR3 in DNA: TGTGCCAGCAGCCTTGACGTTAGCTCTGGAAACACCATATATTTT.

The chain employs TRBV15 and TRBJ1-3; 8 bases are a match to TRBD1. The V and J ends lost 3 bases and 7 bases, in that order; junction bases with no gene match: 5. CDR1 is LNHNV and CDR2 is YYDKDF in the germline V gene (reference sequence). The CDR3 runs to 14 residues. This CDR3 is CATSRDRVKNTIYF. CDR3 DNA sequence: TGTGCCACCAGCAGGGACAGGGTCAAGAACACCATATATTTT.

This chain connects TRBV11-3 to TRBJ1-1, with 9 bases identical to TRBD1. Germline CDR1 SGHNT, CDR2 YENEEA. This CDR3 comprises 14 residues. V lost 7 bases and J lost 4; bases outside the gene matches: 7. CDR3 sequence (DNA): TGTGCCAGCACACAGGGGGCCTGGGGCACTGAAGCTTTCTTT. It specifies CASTQGAWGTEAFF.

V and J are TRBV29-1 and TRBJ1-4; D might be TRBD1 (5 bases). The germline V gene has CDR1 SQVTM and CDR2 ANQGSEA. Trimming shortened V by 6 bases and J by 4 bases, and 12 bases separated the two germline ends. The CDR3 runs to 13 residues. CDR3 loop: CSVGGVGNEKLFF. CDR3 DNA: TGCAGCGTGGGAGGGGTCGGTAATGAAAAACTGTTTTTT.